Listed here are 6 T cell receptor beta chains from one sample, sequenced in a study of T-cell reconstitution after alpha-beta-depleted transplantation in children (TCRdb year 2016). Receptor amplification or capture employed PCR. TCRdb shows the sequencer as Illumina HiSeq 2500. To normalize quantification of the TCRbeta repertoire, the TCR libraries were built with molecular barcoding that relied on unique molecular identifiers. TCRdb handled the public reads itself, with Q25 trimming in fastp and clone calling in MiXCR, and kept productive beta chains. Entries are consolidated by CDR3 protein sequence, retaining the most common genes and DNA. The sample includes about 580,000 distinct CDR3 sequences, with over 20% observed a single time. The leading ten clones occupy 30% to 40% of the sample. Interpreted using the paper, the treatment or condition label stands for: allogeneic hematopoietic cell transplantation with graft depleted of TCRalphabeta T cells and CD19 B cells.

The sample consisted of PBMCs, taken before TCRalphabeta/CD19-depleted stem cell transplant. Source of these receptors: a boy less than two years old with Wiskott-Aldrich syndrome, due to receive a stem cell transplant.

This clonotype was recorded a few times. This chain connects TRBV4-1 to TRBJ1-4; D remains ambiguous. CDR1 and CDR2 (germline): MGHRA, YSYEKL. The germline V and J ends were trimmed by 4 bases and 0 bases, with 9 bases remaining between them. This CDR3 contains 15 residues. As DNA, the CDR3 is TGCGCCAGCAGCCCAGTTAGTACAACTAATGAAAAACTGTTTTTT. The encoded protein is CASSPVSTTNEKLFF.

This rearrangement joins TRBV27 to TRBJ1-1; a weak D match, TRBD1 (5 bases). Trimming took off 3 bases at V and 3 bases at J, with 11 bases between the two ends. There are 14 residues in the CDR3. Germline CDR1 and CDR2: MNHEY and SMNVEV (reference sequence). The CDR3 nucleotides are TGTGCCAGCAGTTTGAATGGGGCTTACACTGAAGCTTTCTTT. It encodes CASSLNGAYTEAFF.

The chain carries TRBV12-3 or TRBV12-4 and TRBJ2-3, with unresolved D. V gave up 6 bases and J gave up 5 bases, with 18 bases separating them. The CDR3 has 15 residues. The CDR3 loop is CASRPRAPRRDTQYF. The CDR3, as DNA: TGTGCCAGCAGGCCCCGGGCCCCGCGACGAGATACGCAGTATTTT.

This clonotype was seen a handful of times. V and J are TRBV5-1 and TRBJ1-5, with D perhaps matching TRBD1 (6 bases). This CDR3 region has 16 residues. CDR1 is SGHRS, CDR2 YFSETQ, per germline. V lost 0 bases and J 2 bases, leaving 12 bases between the germline ends. The CDR3 nucleotides are TGCGCCAGCAGCTTGGATGCAGGGGCAGGCAATCAGCCCCAGCATTTT. Encoded protein: CASSLDAGAGNQPQHF.

This chain connects TRBV5-6 to TRBJ1-4, with TRBD1 matching 8 bases. The length of the CDR3 is 15 residues. Germline V gene sequence: CDR1 SGHDT, CDR2 YYEEEE. The trim removed 2 bases at V and 6 bases at J, leaving 6 bases unmatched. The CDR3 DNA reads TGTGCCAGCAGCTTTTTTTCAGGGGGCCATGAAAAACTGTTTTTT. It translates to CASSFFSGGHEKLFF.

The table lists this clonotype with many counts. The rearrangement joins TRBV20-1 to TRBJ2-1; perhaps TRBD2 as D (5 bases). The CDR3 is made up of 13 amino acids. Germline lookup yields CDR1 DFQATT and CDR2 SNEGSKA (reference sequence). CDR3 bases: TGCAGCGCACGGGAAAGCTCCTACAATGAGCAGTTCTTC. Protein product: CSARESSYNEQFF.